This T cell receptor (beta chain) originates from a study of T cells in Graves' hyperthyroidism and ophthalmopathy. Amplified TCR beta CDR3 regions derived from RNA transcripts. Primed by the HTBI set, a first-round RT-PCR was run on the TCR CDR3. TCRdb re-analysed the multiplex PCR reads in MiXCR, keeping a single row per CDR3 protein. The sample includes some 690,000 distinct CDR3 sequences, about 18% of them seen just once. Study-level results: Blood samples included most of the expanded thyroid clonotypes exceeding 0.001.

At least ten counts were recorded for this clonotype. What it recognizes is unknown. The germline V and J ends were trimmed by 2 bases and 4 bases, with 14 bases remaining between them. Germline V gene sequence: CDR1 KGHSH, CDR2 LQKENI. This CDR3 contains 15 residues. The rearrangement joins TRBV18 to TRBJ1-1, with D hard to call. The sample comprised blood. This TCR was sampled from a man aged 50-59 years with Graves' hyperthyroidism. Here the CDR3 DNA reads TGTGCCAGCTCACCAAGACTTTTTCCGGGCACTGAAGCTTTCTTT. This gives the protein CASSPRLFPGTEAFF.